This TCR beta chain was sequenced for a study of blood T cells in healthy people across ages. This clonotype occurred many times. Combining a sample-barcoded 5' primer with a J-beta primer mix, a second PCR ran for about 6 to 12 cycles. TCRdb itself ran the 5' RACE reads through MiXCR, one entry per CDR3 protein. The sample has 1.5 million to 2 million distinct CDR3 sequences, around half seen once. Per the germline V gene, CDR1 is DFQATT and CDR2 is SNEGSKA (reference sequence). This CDR3 spans 10 amino acids. The TCR sequence derives from a woman aged 40 to 50 in good health. Specimen: blood. The J gene is TRBJ2-5, the V gene TRBV20-1, with unresolved D. The CDR3 is CSAKKETQYF. In DNA form, the CDR3 reads TGCAGCGCAAAGAAGGAGACCCAGTACTTC.